Below, 9 T cell receptor beta chains from the same sample are listed, as sequenced in a study of T cells in Graves' hyperthyroidism and ophthalmopathy. There were TCR beta CDR3 regions amplified from RNA transcripts. HTBI primers were used for first-round RT-PCR of the TCR CDR3. TCRdb redid the calling of the multiplex PCR reads with MiXCR, one entry per CDR3 protein. The repertoire includes roughly 420,000 distinct CDR3 sequences, more than 15% of them detected once, and 14% sits in the top ten. The sequenced sample consisted of blood. The origin of the receptors is a woman between 18 and 29 years old with Graves' hyperthyroidism.

This clonotype was seen repeatedly, ten times or more. The rearrangement joins TRBV7-9 to TRBJ2-1, with a possible D match to TRBD2 (5 bases). Deletions cut 4 bases from V and 6 bases from J, with 16 bases between. This CDR3 comprises 15 residues. Germline CDR1 is SEHNR and CDR2 is FQNEAQ (reference sequence). CDR3 amino acids: CASSSLAVGSNEQFF. The CDR3 DNA sequence: TGTGCCAGCAGCTCCCTAGCCGTGGGCTCCAATGAGCAGTTCTTC.

This clonotype was seen just once. The genes are TRBV7-2 and TRBJ1-3; D unclear. V gave up 1 base and J gave up 2 bases, with 9 bases separating them. Germline lookup yields CDR1 SGHTA and CDR2 FQGNSA. CDR3 size: 15 residues. The CDR3 DNA is TGTGCCAGCAGCTTAGAGAAGGGAGCTGGAAACACCATATATTTT. This translates into CASSLEKGAGNTIYF.

This clonotype was recorded once. A single base separates this from a much larger clone, so it may be a read error. The chain has TRBV10-3 and TRBJ2-2, with D uncertain. V was pared by 5 bases and J by 1 base, with 5 bases between. Germline lookup yields CDR1 ENHRY and CDR2 SYGVKD. The CDR3 has 13 residues. The CDR3 DNA reads as TGTGCCATCAGTCTAGGGAACACCGGGGAGCTGTTTTTT. It specifies CAISLGNTGELFF.

This clonotype appeared many times. V is TRBV2 and J is TRBJ2-2; the D is unclear. From germline, CDR1 is SNHLY and CDR2 FYNNEI. With 4 bases removed from V and 6 bases from J, the gap between germline ends came to 12 bases. The CDR3 covers 14 residues. CDR3 protein: CASSATSGAGELFF. Here the CDR3 DNA reads TGTGCCAGCAGTGCTACCTCAGGAGCCGGGGAGCTGTTTTTT. Variable domain in full (rest from reference TRBV2 and TRBJ2-2): EPEVTQTPSHQVTQMGQEVILRCVPISNHLYFYWYRQILGQKVEFLVSFYNNEISEKSEIFDDQFSVERPDGSNFTLKIRSTKLEDSAMYFCASSATSGAGELFFGEGSRLTVL.

The chain recombines TRBV7-2 with TRBJ2-1; TRBD2 agrees at 7 bases. Germline CDR1 is SGHTA and CDR2 is FQGNSA. Trimming removed 0 bases from V and 9 bases from J; junction bases left unmatched: 8. This CDR3 comprises 15 residues. For the CDR3, the DNA is TGTGCCAGCAGCTTAGCGCTGGGGGGGACTGGTGAGCAGTTCTTC. This encodes CASSLALGGTGEQFF.

There are many counts of this clonotype. V is TRBV28 and J is TRBJ1-2; TRBD1 matches 7 bases. There are 14 residues in the CDR3. V was pared by 2 bases and J by 5 bases, with 5 bases of the junction left unmatched. Germline V CDR1 and CDR2: MDHEN, SYDVKM. CDR3 loop: CASSLDRASYGYTF. CDR3 sequence (DNA): TGTGCCAGCAGTTTAGACAGGGCCTCATATGGCTACACCTTC.

This clonotype showed up many times. This chain links TRBV28 with TRBJ2-2; D uncertain. Looked up from germline, CDR1 is MDHEN and CDR2 is SYDVKM. The CDR3 runs to 14 residues. V lost 6 bases, J lost 5 bases, and 13 bases lay in between. In nucleotides, the CDR3 is TGTGCCAGCAGCCCCGATGCGGTAACCGGGGAGCTGTTTTTT. Amino acids: CASSPDAVTGELFF.

Ten or more counts support this clonotype. Written as DNA, the CDR3 is TGCAGTGCTAGAGATCGAGCGGGAGGGAGCAACATTCAGTACTTC. Protein sequence: CSARDRAGGSNIQYF. The chain couples TRBV20-1 to TRBJ2-4; 10 bases are shared with TRBD2. This CDR3 is 15 amino acids long. Looked up from germline, CDR1 is DFQATT and CDR2 is SNEGSKA (reference sequence). V was pared by 0 bases and J by 7 bases, with 6 bases of the junction left unmatched.

The chain has TRBV29-1 and TRBJ1-2, with 8 bases lining up with TRBD1. Trimming at V came to 6 bases and at J to 7 bases, leaving 7 bases not matched to a gene. There are 12 residues in the CDR3. Per germline, CDR1 SQVTM and CDR2 ANQGSEA. Here the CDR3 reads CSVQDRGSGYTF. The CDR3 DNA follows: TGCAGCGTCCAAGACAGGGGCTCTGGCTACACCTTC.